What follows are 9 T cell receptor beta chains derived from one specimen sequenced in a study of CD8+CD57+ T cells in acquired aplastic anemia (dated by TCRdb to 2016 to 2019). This sample was sequenced with an Illumina HiSeq 2000. Genomic DNA was used as template for profiling of TCR beta VDJ combinations and CDR3 sequences. Clones were called with MiXCR by TCRdb after fastp trimmed the public reads at Q25, and only in-frame beta chains were retained. Rows merge per CDR3 protein into single entries with the most common DNA and genes. This sample holds 400,000 to 450,000 distinct CDR3 sequences; about two thirds were observed only once. Less than 4% of the sample is taken by the ten largest. Sequenced: sorted CD4+, CD8+, or CD8+CD57+ T cells (not recorded which) from PBMCs. The receptor set was obtained from a human donor in good health, serving as a control.

This clonotype was counted many times. The chain combines TRBV5-1 with TRBJ1-2; D is uncertain. Trimming stripped 4 bases from V and 4 bases from J, with 14 bases between. The CDR3 has 14 amino acids. Germline V CDR1 and CDR2: SGHRS, YFSETQ. The DNA of the CDR3 is TGCGCCAGCAGCGCGGTGGGTCGCCTCTATGGCTACACCTTC. This gives the protein CASSAVGRLYGYTF.

In regard to this clonotype: No conserved phenylalanine or tryptophan ends this CDR3, so it is likely a read error. It is unclear where the CDR3 begins or ends on the DNA, so no DNA is shown, and the CDR3 is as TCRdb lists it. This sequence joins TRBV7-2 and TRBJ2-1; the table calls TRBD2, which could not be checked here. The CDR3 spans 13 amino acids, including both terminal residues. Germline V lookup: CDR1 SGHTA, CDR2 FQGNSA. The CDR3 reads CASSKASSGDQET.

With regard to this clonotype: Since no conserved phenylalanine or tryptophan closes the CDR3, a read error is the likely cause. The DNA is omitted, as the CDR3 cannot be located on it reliably, and the CDR3 follows TCRdb's listing. The J gene is TRBJ1-1, the V gene TRBV7-8. CDR1 is SGHVS and CDR2 is FQNEAQ in the germline V gene. The CDR3 has 12 amino acids, counting both end residues. The CDR3 sequence is CASSMSDTEAGS.

This clonotype was seen at least ten times. The J gene is TRBJ2-3, the V gene TRBV7-2; 7 bases align to TRBD1. CDR3 length: 14 residues. Per germline, CDR1 SGHTA and CDR2 FQGNSA. V lost 0 bases to trimming and J lost 4 bases; unmatched junction nucleotides: 1. CDR3: CASSLAGGADTQYF. The CDR3 DNA follows: TGTGCCAGCAGCTTAGCAGGGGGCGCAGATACGCAGTATTTT.

Turning to this clonotype: Here the CDR3 omits its conserved ending phenylalanine or tryptophan, so a read error is the likely source. The V call is TRBV15, the J call TRBJ2-1; D may be TRBD1 (5 bases). CDR3 length: 13 amino acids. Trimming removed 4 bases from V and 10 bases from J, with 14 bases in between. CDR1 is LNHNV, CDR2 YYDKDF, per germline (reference sequence). The CDR3 coding sequence is TGTGCCACCAGCAAAGAATTGACAGAGGAGCAGTTCTCC. This sequence encodes CATSKELTEEQFS.

The sample holds many counts of this clonotype. The J gene is TRBJ1-3, the V gene TRBV6-6; D unresolved. Trimming shortened V by 6 bases and J by 0 bases, and 9 bases separated the two germline ends. The germline CDR1 and CDR2 sequences are MNHNY and SVGAGI (reference sequence). The CDR3 contains 14 residues. The CDR3 DNA sequence: TGTGCCAGCAGCCGTCTCCCCTCTGGAAACACCATATATTTT. It is translated as CASSRLPSGNTIYF.

With regard to this clonotype: A junction end diverges from the germline sequence, so it may reflect a read error. V is TRBV10-3 and J is TRBJ1-1; D is perhaps TRBD1 (6 bases). The CDR3 is 16 residues long. CDR1 ENHRY and CDR2 SYGVKD come from the germline V gene. The DNA of the CDR3 is TGCGCCATCAGTGAGCCTGCAAGGGGGGATAACACTGAAGCTTCCTTT. Its translation is CAISEPARGDNTEASF.

This clonotype was picked up many times. This chain links TRBV27 with TRBJ2-7; the D gene is possibly TRBD1 (5 bases). The V end was cut by 6 bases, the J end by 6 bases, with 24 bases between. Germline V gives CDR1 MNHEY, CDR2 SMNVEV (reference sequence). The CDR3 runs to 16 residues. CDR3 sequence (DNA): TGTGCCAGCAGCCGCCCTACAGGCCGGGTGACGAGCGAGCAGTACTTC. Its protein product is CASSRPTGRVTSEQYF.

V and J are TRBV2 and TRBJ2-7; a possible D gene is TRBD1 (6 bases). V was shortened by 7 bases and J by 3 bases, with 13 bases between the two germline ends. The germline gives CDR1 SNHLY, CDR2 FYNNEI. The CDR3 is 13 residues long. The CDR3 bases are TGTGCCAGCACTGGACAGATATTCTACGAGCAGTACTTC. Protein: CASTGQIFYEQYF.